Below are 19 T cell receptor beta chains sequenced from a single sample in a study of shared T cell receptors in the human thymus. TCRdb's copy holds only in-frame clones and misses some; the assay was immunoSEQ multiplex PCR. The data hold under 450,000 clones, with around 95% observed a single time. Sequencing input: thymocytes. Every receptor here comes from a human donor.

The chain uses TRBV15 and TRBJ2-1; D unclear. V dropped 11 bases and J dropped 0 bases, with 20 bases sitting between them. The CDR3 is made up of 16 amino acids. Germline V CDR1 and CDR2: LNHNV, YYDKDF (reference sequence). The CDR3 here is CASLVVRSDSYNEQFF. CDR3 coding DNA: TGTGCCTCCCTAGTGGTGAGAAGTGACTCCTACAATGAGCAGTTCTTC.

This rearrangement joins TRBV19 to TRBJ1-1; unclear D gene. The CDR3 has 15 amino acids. Germline V lookup: CDR1 LNHDA, CDR2 SQIVND (reference sequence). V lost 0 bases and J lost 7, with 15 bases in between. CDR3 in DNA: TGTGCCAGTAGTATAGATCTATCGGCATTCGGTGAAGCTTTCTTT. This encodes CASSIDLSAFGEAFF.

As DNA, the CDR3 is TGTGCCAGCGGTCCCGGGACAGGGGCCGATCAGCCCCAGCATTTT. Protein product: CASGPGTGADQPQHF. This chain connects TRBV7-8 to TRBJ1-5; TRBD1 matches 10 bases. V shed 8 bases, J shed 5 bases, and the junction held 9 bases outside the gene matches. This CDR3 region has 15 residues. Looked up from germline, CDR1 is SGHVS and CDR2 is FQNEAQ.

The genes are TRBV7-9 and TRBJ1-1; 9 nucleotides match TRBD1. The trim removed 3 bases at V and 3 bases at J, leaving 2 bases unmatched. This CDR3 has 14 amino acids. CDR1 and CDR2 from the germline V gene are SEHNR and FQNEAQ (reference sequence). The CDR3 spells CASSLTGGHTEAFF. Written as DNA, the CDR3 is TGTGCCAGCAGCTTGACAGGGGGTCACACTGAAGCTTTCTTT.

The chain is built from TRBV5-4 and TRBJ1-2; tentatively, D is TRBD1 (5 bases). V lost 3 bases to trimming and J lost 4 bases, with 10 bases between them. The germline V gene has CDR1 SGHNT and CDR2 YYREEE (reference sequence). The CDR3 is 13 amino acids. CDR3 nucleotide sequence: TGTGCCAGCAGCTCAGGGTGGGCCTATGGCTACACCTTC. Residues: CASSSGWAYGYTF.

The V and J genes are TRBV4-1 and TRBJ2-3, with 12 bases identical to TRBD2. The germline V gene has CDR1 MGHRA and CDR2 YSYEKL. The CDR3 is 22 amino acids. Losses at the gene ends were 0 bases for V and 5 bases for J; bases not matched to a gene: 21. The CDR3 bases are TGCGCCAGCAGCCAAGAGAGCTGGAGAACGACTAAGGCTAGCGGGAGGGAAGATACGCAGTATTTT. As protein: CASSQESWRTTKASGREDTQYF.

This sequence joins TRBV5-6 and TRBJ2-7; no clear D. V lost 6 bases and J lost 3, with 13 bases in between. This CDR3 contains 13 residues. CDR1 and CDR2 (germline): SGHDT, YYEEEE. CDR3 in DNA: TGTGCCAGCACTCCTTGGCAGCACTACGAGCAGTACTTC. Translation: CASTPWQHYEQYF.

The J gene is TRBJ1-2, the V gene TRBV10-3; no definite D call. Germline assignment: CDR1 ENHRY and CDR2 SYGVKD. The CDR3 consists of 13 residues. Trimming left V 0 bases short and J 5 bases short, with 7 bases between. CDR3 in amino acids: CAISESAKYGYTF. CDR3 coding DNA: TGTGCCATCAGTGAGTCCGCGAAATATGGCTACACCTTC.

This rearrangement joins TRBV5-1 to TRBJ2-1; D is perhaps TRBD2 (6 bases). V lost 4 bases and J lost 10, with 24 bases in between. CDR1 and CDR2 (germline): SGHRS, YFSETQ. The CDR3 is made up of 16 amino acids. The CDR3 DNA is TGCGCCAGCAGCGGCGCCGGGACGGGACTTTTCTGGGAGCAGTTCTTC. It codes for CASSGAGTGLFWEQFF. The full variable domain, with the rest looked up from reference TRBV5-1 and TRBJ2-1, is KAGVTQTPRYLIKTRGQQVTLSCSPISGHRSVSWYQQTPGQGLQFLFEYFSETQRNKGNFPGRFSGRQFSNSRSEMNVSTLELGDSALYLCASSGAGTGLFWEQFFGPGTRLTVL.

This rearrangement joins TRBV5-6 to TRBJ2-7; 12 bases align to TRBD2. CDR3 length: 16 amino acids. Germline values: CDR1 SGHDT, CDR2 YYEEEE. V lost 4 bases to trimming and J lost 2 bases; unmatched junction nucleotides: 7. DNA of the CDR3: TGTGCCAGCAGCCCTAGGACTAGCGGGAAAACCTACGAGCAGTACTTC. Translated: CASSPRTSGKTYEQYF.

The gene calls are TRBV6-5 and TRBJ2-7, with D uncertain. V gave up 2 bases and J gave up 7 bases, with 6 bases separating them. The CDR3 spans 11 residues. CDR1 is MNHEY and CDR2 is SVGAGI in the germline V gene. CDR3 in amino acids: CASSYRWEQYF. CDR3 nucleotides: TGTGCCAGCAGTTACCGATGGGAGCAGTACTTC.

The chain employs TRBV12-5 and TRBJ2-7, with unresolved D. Per germline, CDR1 LGHNT and CDR2 FRNRAP. CDR3 length: 13 amino acids. The V end was cut by 1 base, the J end by 6 bases, with 10 bases between. CDR3 nucleotide sequence: TGTGCTAGTGGTTTGGCCGGTAGTGGCGAGCAGTACTTC. Translation gives CASGLAGSGEQYF.

V is TRBV29-1 and J is TRBJ2-5; 11 nucleotides agree with TRBD1. This CDR3 has 14 residues. V lost 6 bases to trimming and J lost 3 bases; unmatched junction nucleotides: 6. From germline, CDR1 is SQVTM and CDR2 ANQGSEA. The CDR3 spells CSVDPGQGEETQYF. The CDR3 DNA reads as TGCAGCGTCGACCCGGGACAGGGGGAAGAGACCCAGTACTTC.

This chain links TRBV2 with TRBJ1-2; TRBD1 might be the D (5 bases). CDR1 is SNHLY and CDR2 is FYNNEI in the germline V gene. V was pared by 6 bases and J by 1 base, with 18 bases between. The CDR3 loop spans 16 amino acids. The CDR3 region has the DNA TGTGCCAGCAGGGAACCCGGGACGGACCATAACTATGGCTACACCTTC. Its translation is CASREPGTDHNYGYTF.

The chain carries TRBV4-1 and TRBJ2-3; unclear D gene. Germline loops: CDR1 MGHRA, CDR2 YSYEKL. CDR3 length: 16 amino acids. V lost 1 base to trimming and J lost 0 bases, with 11 bases between them. The DNA of the CDR3 is TGCGCCAGCAGCCAAGTGGACGGGTCTAGCACAGATACGCAGTATTTT. Translation gives CASSQVDGSSTDTQYF.

V is TRBV19 and J is TRBJ1-5; D not resolved. Germline V lookup: CDR1 LNHDA, CDR2 SQIVND (reference sequence). V lost 5 bases and J lost 3, with 14 bases in between. The CDR3 runs 15 residues. CDR3 in DNA: TGTGCCAGTAGTCCCACCCCCCCTCCCAATCAGCCCCAGCATTTT. Its translation: CASSPTPPPNQPQHF.

The chain has TRBV15 and TRBJ1-1, with 9 nucleotides matching TRBD1. After removal of 0 bases from V and 0 bases from J, the junction contained 5 bases not matched to a gene. CDR3 size: 17 residues. CDR1 LNHNV and CDR2 YYDKDF come from the germline V gene (reference sequence). CDR3 DNA sequence: TGTGCCACCAGCAGAGACAGGGACAGGGACTTGAACACTGAAGCTTTCTTT. Protein product: CATSRDRDRDLNTEAFF.

This chain links TRBV4-3 with TRBJ2-5; D gene uncertain. V shed 1 base and J shed 4 bases, with 10 bases lying between them. CDR3 length equals 14 residues. Germline lookup yields CDR1 LGHNA and CDR2 YSLEER. The CDR3 DNA sequence: TGCGCCAGCAGCCAAGCAAGGGTCTCAGAGACCCAGTACTTC. Translated, it gives CASSQARVSETQYF.

The V call is TRBV10-1, the J call TRBJ2-1; D tentatively fits TRBD1 or TRBD2 (6 bases each). Germline V gene sequence: CDR1 WNHNN, CDR2 SYGVQD (reference sequence). CDR3 size: 16 residues. The CDR3 DNA is TGCGCTCACAGGGCCACCGGGGGAAGCTCCTACAATGAGCAGTTCTTC. Protein sequence: CAHRATGGSSYNEQFF.